Listed below are T cell receptor beta chains from one sample, sequenced in a study of shared clonotypes between healthy human individuals. Measured with immunoSEQ multiplex PCR; TCRdb has only the in-frame clones, and not every one. This sample has millions of clones, with roughly 94% found just once. Input material: naive CD4+ T cells sorted from blood. Receptors were obtained from a man younger than 35 in good health. The CDR3 runs from the conserved cysteine through the conserved F or W. The order of the fields is V gene, D gene, clone size, J gene, CDR3 DNA, CDR3 protein. D genes are given only for firm matches. A row's size may be missing; if present it is once, few, many or a size class.

V gene: TRBV9; D gene: .; clone size: once; J gene: TRBJ2-7; CDR3 DNA: TGTGCCAGCAGCGTAGAGGTAGCGCAAACGAGCTCCTACGAGCAGTACTTC; CDR3 protein: CASSVEVAQTSSYEQYF
V gene: TRBV2; D gene: TRBD1; clone size: .; J gene: TRBJ1-3; CDR3 DNA: TGTGCCAGCAGAGACAGGGTGGAAAACACCATATATTTT; CDR3 protein: CASRDRVENTIYF
V gene: TRBV5-5; D gene: .; clone size: .; J gene: TRBJ1-4; CDR3 DNA: TGTGCCAGCAGCTTGGGGGTTATGAGGGAAAAACTGTTTTTT; CDR3 protein: CASSLGVMREKLFF
V gene: TRBV30; D gene: .; clone size: .; J gene: TRBJ1-1; CDR3 DNA: TGTGCCTGGAGCCATTTAATTGAAGCTTTCTTT; CDR3 protein: CAWSHLIEAFF
V gene: TRBV30; D gene: TRBD1; clone size: .; J gene: TRBJ1-1; CDR3 DNA: TGTGCCTGGGACAGGGGACCGAACACTGAAGCTTTCTTT; CDR3 protein: CAWDRGPNTEAFF
V gene: TRBV6-1; D gene: .; clone size: .; J gene: TRBJ1-2; CDR3 DNA: TGTGCCAGCAGGCTATTGGGTCTTGGCTATGGCTACACCTTC; CDR3 protein: CASRLLGLGYGYTF
V gene: TRBV2; D gene: .; clone size: .; J gene: TRBJ2-3; CDR3 DNA: TGTGCCAGCAGTCAGGGTCTGGGTACGCAGTATTTT; CDR3 protein: CASSQGLGTQYF
V gene: TRBV10-3; D gene: .; clone size: once; J gene: TRBJ1-4; CDR3 DNA: TGTGCCATCAGTGAGGGTCCGCAGGGACCCGAAAAACTGTTTTTT; CDR3 protein: CAISEGPQGPEKLFF
V gene: TRBV9; D gene: TRBD2; clone size: .; J gene: TRBJ2-5; CDR3 DNA: TGTGCCAGCAGCGCTCAAGGGACTAGCGGGACCATCCACCAGACCCAGTACTTC; CDR3 protein: CASSAQGTSGTIHQTQYF
V gene: TRBV7-9; D gene: TRBD1; clone size: .; J gene: TRBJ1-1; CDR3 DNA: TGTGCCAGCAGCTTACCCAAGGGACAGGGGAGGACTGAAGCTTTCTTT; CDR3 protein: CASSLPKGQGRTEAFF
V gene: TRBV14; D gene: .; clone size: .; J gene: TRBJ2-6; CDR3 DNA: TGTGCCAGCAGCCAAGATTGGGTGACTGGGGCCAACGTCCTGACTTTC; CDR3 protein: CASSQDWVTGANVLTF
V gene: TRBV30; D gene: .; clone size: .; J gene: TRBJ2-1; CDR3 DNA: TGTGCCTGGAGTGTTCTGAGCTCCTACAATGAGCAGTTCTTC; CDR3 protein: CAWSVLSSYNEQFF
V gene: TRBV7-2; D gene: .; clone size: .; J gene: TRBJ2-5; CDR3 DNA: TGTGCCAGCAGCGCGTCGGGACGGATACAAGAGACCCAGTACTTC; CDR3 protein: CASSASGRIQETQYF
V gene: TRBV6-1; D gene: TRBD1; clone size: .; J gene: TRBJ1-2; CDR3 DNA: TGTGCCAGCAGTGACACAGGGGCTGGGGGCTACACCTTC; CDR3 protein: CASSDTGAGGYTF
V gene: TRBV6-6; D gene: .; clone size: .; J gene: TRBJ1-3; CDR3 DNA: TGTGCCAGCACTAGGGCAGCACCCTCTGGAAACACCATATATTTT; CDR3 protein: CASTRAAPSGNTIYF
V gene: TRBV10-2; D gene: .; clone size: .; J gene: TRBJ2-7; CDR3 DNA: TGCGCCAGCAGTGAGGGTTCGGGCAGCCTCTCCTACGAGCAGTACTTC; CDR3 protein: CASSEGSGSLSYEQYF
V gene: TRBV19; D gene: .; clone size: .; J gene: TRBJ2-2; CDR3 DNA: TGTGCCAGTAGTATAGCGGGCGGCCAGAACACCGGGGAGCTGTTTTTT; CDR3 protein: CASSIAGGQNTGELFF
V gene: TRBV9; D gene: .; clone size: .; J gene: TRBJ2-3; CDR3 DNA: TGTGCCAGCAGCCCCGAGACGGCGGGGTACACAGATACGCAGTATTTT; CDR3 protein: CASSPETAGYTDTQYF
V gene: TRBV6-1; D gene: .; clone size: .; J gene: TRBJ2-5; CDR3 DNA: TGTGCCAGCAGTGCTGGACAGGGAGGGAAGACCCAGTACTTC; CDR3 protein: CASSAGQGGKTQYF
V gene: TRBV4-1; D gene: .; clone size: .; J gene: TRBJ1-2; CDR3 DNA: TGCGCCAGCAGCCAAGATGGACAGCTTAACTATGGCTACACCTTC; CDR3 protein: CASSQDGQLNYGYTF
V gene: TRBV28; D gene: TRBD1; clone size: .; J gene: TRBJ2-4; CDR3 DNA: TGTGCCAGCAGTTTGCCGCGACAGGGGGCCTCCAAAAACATTCAGTACTTC; CDR3 protein: CASSLPRQGASKNIQYF
V gene: TRBV6-1; D gene: TRBD2; clone size: once; J gene: TRBJ2-7; CDR3 DNA: TGTGCCAGCAGTGTCAGACTAGCGGGAGGCGAGCAGTACTTC; CDR3 protein: CASSVRLAGGEQYF
V gene: TRBV5-1; D gene: TRBD1; clone size: once; J gene: TRBJ2-7; CDR3 DNA: TGCGCCAGCAGCGAAGGGACAGAAGAGGTGTGGTACTTC; CDR3 protein: CASSEGTEEVWYF
V gene: TRBV28; D gene: TRBD1; clone size: .; J gene: TRBJ2-7; CDR3 DNA: TGTGCCAGCAGTTCCCCCGGACAGGGTAGTCCCTACGAGCAGTACTTC; CDR3 protein: CASSSPGQGSPYEQYF
V gene: TRBV5-1; D gene: .; clone size: .; J gene: TRBJ2-7; CDR3 DNA: TGCGCCAGCACCTTTGGGGGGTCCACCTACGAGCAGTACTTC; CDR3 protein: CASTFGGSTYEQYF
V gene: TRBV25-1; D gene: TRBD1; clone size: .; J gene: TRBJ1-3; CDR3 DNA: TGTGCCAGCACCTCCACAGGGGCTGGAAACACCATATATTTT; CDR3 protein: CASTSTGAGNTIYF
V gene: TRBV7-9; D gene: TRBD1; clone size: .; J gene: TRBJ1-2; CDR3 DNA: TGTGCCAGCAGCGGACAGGGTTCAGCTAACTATGGCTACACCTTC; CDR3 protein: CASSGQGSANYGYTF
V gene: TRBV6-5; D gene: .; clone size: once; J gene: TRBJ2-6; CDR3 DNA: TGTGCCAGCAGTTACGCCGGGGCTGGGGCCAACGTCCTGACTTTC; CDR3 protein: CASSYAGAGANVLTF
V gene: TRBV6-1; D gene: .; clone size: .; J gene: TRBJ2-7; CDR3 DNA: TGTGCCAGCATTAGCCTGTGGCCCCACGAGCAGTACTTC; CDR3 protein: CASISLWPHEQYF
V gene: TRBV10-3; D gene: .; clone size: .; J gene: TRBJ1-6; CDR3 DNA: TGTGCCATCAGTGCTGAAGGGGGAGGGAATTCACCCCTCCACTTT; CDR3 protein: CAISAEGGGNSPLHF
V gene: TRBV7-2; D gene: .; clone size: .; J gene: TRBJ2-5; CDR3 DNA: TGTGCCAGCAGCTTAGGCGTCCGAGAGACCCAGTACTTC; CDR3 protein: CASSLGVRETQYF
V gene: TRBV7-2; D gene: TRBD1; clone size: .; J gene: TRBJ1-6; CDR3 DNA: TGTGCCAGCAGCCATTTATTAGGCCAGGGGGGACATTCGGCCCTCCACTTT; CDR3 protein: CASSHLLGQGGHSALHF
V gene: TRBV15; D gene: .; clone size: .; J gene: TRBJ2-7; CDR3 DNA: TGTGCCACCAGCAGAGTGGGGCAGAACCCCTACGAGCAGTACTTC; CDR3 protein: CATSRVGQNPYEQYF
V gene: TRBV5-8; D gene: TRBD1; clone size: once; J gene: TRBJ1-2; CDR3 DNA: TGTGCCAGCAGCCCAGGACAGGGATCGCGGGGCTACACCTTC; CDR3 protein: CASSPGQGSRGYTF